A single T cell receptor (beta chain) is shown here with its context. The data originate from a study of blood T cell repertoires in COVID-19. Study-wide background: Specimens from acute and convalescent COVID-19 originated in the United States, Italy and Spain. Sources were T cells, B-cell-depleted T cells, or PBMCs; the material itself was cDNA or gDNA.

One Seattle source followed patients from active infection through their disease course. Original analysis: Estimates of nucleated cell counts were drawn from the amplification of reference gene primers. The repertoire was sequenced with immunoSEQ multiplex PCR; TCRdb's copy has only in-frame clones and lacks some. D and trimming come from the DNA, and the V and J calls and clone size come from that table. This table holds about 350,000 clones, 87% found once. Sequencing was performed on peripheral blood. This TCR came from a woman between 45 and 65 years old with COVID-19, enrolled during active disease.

CDR3 DNA: TGTGCCTGGAGTGTAGGGACCAGGGGCTACGAGCAGTACTTC. Amino acids: CAWSVGTRGYEQYF. The chain employs TRBV30 and TRBJ2-7; D perhaps matches TRBD1 (6 bases). This CDR3 is built from 14 residues. V lost 0 bases and J 3 bases, leaving 12 bases between the germline ends. The germline CDR1 and CDR2 sequences are GTSNPN and SVGIG (reference sequence).